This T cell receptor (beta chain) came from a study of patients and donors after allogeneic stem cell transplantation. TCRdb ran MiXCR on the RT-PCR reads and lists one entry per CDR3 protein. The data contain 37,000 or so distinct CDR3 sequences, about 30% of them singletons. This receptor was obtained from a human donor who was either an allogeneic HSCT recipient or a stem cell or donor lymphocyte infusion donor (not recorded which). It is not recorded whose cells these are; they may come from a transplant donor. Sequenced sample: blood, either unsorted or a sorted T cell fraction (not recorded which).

CDR3 region: CAMGQGGYYGYTF. The CDR3 nucleotides are TGTGCCATGGGACAGGGGGGCTACTATGGCTACACCTTC. The rearrangement joins TRBV30 to TRBJ1-2; TRBD1 matches at 11 bases. CDR3 length: 13 residues. Germline CDR1 reads GTSNPN; CDR2 reads SVGIG (reference sequence). Trimming cost V 8 bases and J 3 bases; bases outside gene matches: 5.